These T cell receptor beta chains were read from a single sample in a study of T cell changes during pregnancy in multiple sclerosis. The method was immunoSEQ multiplex PCR; TCRdb's version includes in-frame clones alone and lacks a portion of them. The data show roughly 42,000 clones, about 90% seen once. The sample consisted of CD4+ T cells from peripheral blood mononuclear cells, taken before pregnancy. Source of these receptors: a female donor with multiple sclerosis, enrolled in a pregnancy study. The CDR3 runs from the conserved cysteine through the conserved F or W. The order of the fields is J gene, clone size, V gene, D gene, CDR3 protein, CDR3 DNA. D genes are given only for firm matches. The listing skips clone size in some rows; elsewhere it reads once, few, many or a size class.

TRBJ2-6	NA	TRBV5-4	NA	CASSLGLLSSGANVLTF	TGTGCCAGCAGCTTGGGGCTGTTAAGCTCTGGGGCCAACGTCCTGACTTTC
TRBJ1-2	NA	TRBV27	NA	CASSFVGGANYGYTF	TGTGCCAGCAGTTTTGTGGGGGGAGCTAACTACGGCTACACCTTC
TRBJ2-1	NA	TRBV7-9	TRBD1	CASSLGGTGQFF	TGTGCCAGCAGCTTAGGAGGGACAGGGCAGTTCTTC
TRBJ1-2	NA	TRBV27	TRBD1	CASSFGTGANYGYTF	TGTGCCAGCAGTTTTGGAACAGGGGCTAACTATGGCTACACCTTC
TRBJ2-7	NA	TRBV6-6	NA	CASSANSEQYF	TGTGCCAGCAGTGCAAACAGCGAGCAGTACTTC
TRBJ1-4	once	TRBV21-1	NA	CASCKQGVGEKLFF	TGTGCCAGCTGCAAACAGGGGGTTGGTGAAAAACTGTTTTTT
TRBJ1-1	once	TRBV9	NA	CASSVGATNTEAFF	TGTGCCAGCAGCGTAGGGGCAACGAACACTGAAGCTTTCTTT
TRBJ1-4	few	TRBV21-1	NA	CASSAWAPEKLFF	TGTGCCAGCAGCGCTTGGGCGCCCGAAAAACTGTTTTTT
TRBJ2-6	NA	TRBV14	NA	CASSQVSYRANVLTF	TGTGCCAGCAGCCAAGTAAGCTATCGGGCCAACGTCCTGACTTTC
TRBJ2-7	NA	TRBV2	TRBD1	CASSPDRGSAYEQYF	TGTGCCAGCAGTCCAGACAGGGGGTCGGCCTACGAGCAGTACTTC
TRBJ2-1	NA	TRBV6-5	NA	CATRKAVYNEQFF	TGTGCCACCCGGAAGGCGGTCTACAATGAGCAGTTCTTC
TRBJ1-1	NA	TRBV30	NA	CAWSFTGPNMDFF	TGTGCCTGGAGTTTTACAGGACCCAACATGGATTTCTTT
TRBJ2-7	NA	TRBV5-8	TRBD1	CASSPRGQGYEQYF	TGTGCCAGCAGCCCGCGAGGACAGGGCTACGAGCAGTACTTC
TRBJ2-5	NA	TRBV7-2	TRBD1	CASSLVHGQGEETQYF	TGTGCCAGCAGCTTAGTACACGGACAGGGGGAGGAGACCCAGTACTTC
TRBJ2-5	NA	TRBV20-1	TRBD2	CSAGLAETQYF	TGCAGTGCAGGACTAGCAGAGACCCAGTACTTC
TRBJ1-3	NA	TRBV9	TRBD1	CASSERQGTGNTIYF	TGTGCCAGCAGCGAAAGACAGGGAACAGGAAACACCATATATTTT
TRBJ2-1	NA	TRBV4-2	TRBD1	CASSQTQDRGTFVLQFF	TGTGCCAGCAGCCAAACCCAGGACAGGGGCACGTTCGTATTACAGTTCTTC
TRBJ2-7	NA	TRBV7-9	TRBD1	CASSTRDSSEQYF	TGTGCCAGCAGCACTCGGGACAGCTCCGAGCAGTACTTC
TRBJ2-1	NA	TRBV4-3	TRBD2	CASSQVVASGGLSSYNEQFF	TGCGCCAGCAGCCAAGTTGTAGCTAGCGGGGGGTTGAGCTCCTACAATGAGCAGTTCTTC
TRBJ2-1	NA	TRBV7-3	TRBD2	CASSAIAGAGEQFF	TGTGCCAGTTCTGCGATAGCGGGGGCGGGTGAGCAGTTCTTC
TRBJ2-7	NA	TRBV9	TRBD2	CASSVVAGAAEQYF	TGTGCCAGCAGCGTAGTAGCGGGGGCCGCCGAGCAGTACTTC
TRBJ2-1	NA	TRBV6-6	NA	CASNYEGEVGLNEQFF	TGTGCCAGCAACTACGAGGGGGAAGTTGGACTTAATGAGCAGTTCTTC
TRBJ2-7	NA	TRBV4-2	TRBD1	CASSPIGQGAWEQYF	TGTGCCAGCAGCCCAATCGGACAGGGAGCTTGGGAGCAGTACTTC
TRBJ2-2	few	TRBV6-5	NA	CASKVTQGRSGELFF	TGTGCCAGCAAGGTGACACAGGGGAGGTCCGGGGAGCTGTTTTTT